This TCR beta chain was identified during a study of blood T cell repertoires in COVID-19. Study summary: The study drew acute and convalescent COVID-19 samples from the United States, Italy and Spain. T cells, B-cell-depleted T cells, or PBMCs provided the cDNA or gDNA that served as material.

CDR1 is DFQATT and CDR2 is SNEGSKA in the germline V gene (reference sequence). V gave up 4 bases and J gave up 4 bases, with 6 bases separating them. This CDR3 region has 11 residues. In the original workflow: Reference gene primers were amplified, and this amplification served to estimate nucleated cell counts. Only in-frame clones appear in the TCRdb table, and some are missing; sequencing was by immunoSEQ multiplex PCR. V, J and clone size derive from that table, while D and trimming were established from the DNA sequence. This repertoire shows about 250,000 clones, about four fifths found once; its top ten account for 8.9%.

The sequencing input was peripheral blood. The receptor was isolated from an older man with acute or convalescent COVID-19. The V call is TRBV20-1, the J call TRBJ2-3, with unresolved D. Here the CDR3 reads CSATGSDTQYF. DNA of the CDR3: TGCAGTGCTACAGGCTCAGATACGCAGTATTTT.